This TCR beta chain was identified in a study of human T cells and chemical hapten exposure. Study background: Variability of per-sample TCR yields stemmed mainly from small differences in pooled library volume.

This sample's time point: healthy volunteer bleed at 2 weeks. Unfractionated whole blood was the source from which total RNA was extracted. Original handling: Per-sample TCR counts ranged from about 23,224 to 690,600, median about 98,000. TCRdb fed the RACE reads into MiXCR, producing one record per CDR3 protein. TCRdb assigned the V and J calls; the authors' analysis was not used. The profile shows about 130,000 distinct CDR3 sequences, about 8.2% of them singletons. Trimming cost V 2 bases and J 6 bases; bases outside gene matches: 5. The CDR3 runs to 17 residues. Germline CDR1 and CDR2: KGHDR and SFDVKD. This clonotype was seen ten or more times.

The sequenced sample consisted of whole blood. The sequence was collected from a male donor in good health. Some clones in this sample may be carry-over from other donors' samples. This chain joins TRBV24-1 and TRBJ2-1; 14 bases agree with TRBD2. Here the CDR3 reads CATSDSGLAGESNEQFF. The CDR3 DNA reads as TGTGCCACCAGTGATTCGGGACTAGCGGGGGAGAGCAATGAGCAGTTCTTC.